This T cell receptor beta chain derives from a study of PD-L1 blockade in urothelial cancer. The wider study: Starting at some point between 2014 and 2015, patients were given atezolizumab (1,200 mg intravenously every 3 weeks).

Measured with immunoSEQ multiplex PCR; TCRdb has only the in-frame clones, and not every one. The data contain 130,000 or so clones, around 84% of them seen just once; the ten biggest clones take up 3.2%. Germline V lookup: CDR1 MDHEN, CDR2 SYDVKM. V dropped 11 bases and J dropped 4 bases, with 18 bases sitting between them. The CDR3 is 13 amino acids. Time point here: pretreatment peripheral blood. V is TRBV28 and J is TRBJ2-7, with a weak D call TRBD1 (6 bases). This specimen was PBMCs, taken around atezolizumab (anti-PD-L1) treatment. The receptor comes from a man aged 50 to 59 with urothelial cancer. CDR3 region: CAAAPGAKYEQYF. The CDR3 DNA is TGTGCCGCCGCCCCAGGGGCTAAGTACGAGCAGTACTTC.